This T cell receptor (beta chain) appears in the sequencing data of a study of T cell repertoires in cytomegalovirus infection. TCRdb itself ran the reads through MiXCR, one entry per CDR3 protein. In the table there are just over 300,000 distinct CDR3 sequences, roughly a sixth of which are singletons. The sample consisted of PBMCs. This TCR derives from a human donor in good health (CMV status not recorded). Some clones in this sample may be carry-over from other donors' samples.

The CDR3 spells CASSTTGSYEQYF. The CDR3 nucleotides are TGTGCCAGCAGCACGACCGGGTCCTACGAGCAGTACTTC. The rearrangement uses TRBV12-3 or TRBV12-4 and TRBJ2-7; D gene unclear. The CDR3 loop spans 13 amino acids. The V gene lost 6 bases and the J gene lost 1 base, with 10 bases spanning the gap.